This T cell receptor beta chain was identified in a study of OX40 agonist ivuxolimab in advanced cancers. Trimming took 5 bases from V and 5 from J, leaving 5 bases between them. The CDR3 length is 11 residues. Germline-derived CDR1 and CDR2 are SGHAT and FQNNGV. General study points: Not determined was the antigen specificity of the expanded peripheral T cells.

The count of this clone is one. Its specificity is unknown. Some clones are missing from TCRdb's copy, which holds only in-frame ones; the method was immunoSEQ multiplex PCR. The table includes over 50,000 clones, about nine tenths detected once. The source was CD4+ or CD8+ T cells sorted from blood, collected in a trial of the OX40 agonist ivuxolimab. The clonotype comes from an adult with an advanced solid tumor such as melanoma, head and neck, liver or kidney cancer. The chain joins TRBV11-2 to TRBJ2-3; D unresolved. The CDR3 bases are TGTGCCAGCAGCCATGGAGATACGCAGTATTTT. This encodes CASSHGDTQYF.